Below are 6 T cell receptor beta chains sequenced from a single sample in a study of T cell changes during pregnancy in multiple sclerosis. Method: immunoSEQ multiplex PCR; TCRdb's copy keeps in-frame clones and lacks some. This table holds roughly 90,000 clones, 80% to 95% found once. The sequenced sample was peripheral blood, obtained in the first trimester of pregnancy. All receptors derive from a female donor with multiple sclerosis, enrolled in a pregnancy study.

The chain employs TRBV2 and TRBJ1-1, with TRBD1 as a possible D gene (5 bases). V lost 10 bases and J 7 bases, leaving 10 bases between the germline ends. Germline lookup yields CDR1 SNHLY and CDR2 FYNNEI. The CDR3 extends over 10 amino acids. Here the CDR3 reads CANSQVEAFF. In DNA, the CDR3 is TGTGCCAACTCACAGGTTGAAGCTTTCTTT.

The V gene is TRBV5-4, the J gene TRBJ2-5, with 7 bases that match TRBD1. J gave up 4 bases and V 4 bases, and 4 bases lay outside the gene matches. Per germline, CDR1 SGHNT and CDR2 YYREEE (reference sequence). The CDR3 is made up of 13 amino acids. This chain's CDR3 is CASSADRVETQYF. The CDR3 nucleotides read TGTGCCAGCAGCGCCGACAGGGTAGAGACCCAGTACTTC.

In nucleotides, the CDR3 is TGTGCCAGCAGCCCGGCGGGGCCCGGGGAGCTGTTTTTT. It encodes CASSPAGPGELFF. The chain couples TRBV9 to TRBJ2-2; a weak D match, TRBD2 (6 bases). Germline V lookup: CDR1 SGDLS, CDR2 YYNGEE. The CDR3 has 13 residues. Trimming pared 4 bases from V and 6 bases from J, leaving 10 bases between.

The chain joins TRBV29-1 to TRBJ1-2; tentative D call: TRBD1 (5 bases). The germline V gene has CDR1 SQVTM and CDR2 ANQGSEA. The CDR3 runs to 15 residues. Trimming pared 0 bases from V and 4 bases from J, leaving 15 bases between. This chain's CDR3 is CSVEDDTGNLYGYTF. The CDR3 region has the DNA TGCAGCGTTGAAGATGATACAGGAAACCTCTATGGCTACACCTTC.

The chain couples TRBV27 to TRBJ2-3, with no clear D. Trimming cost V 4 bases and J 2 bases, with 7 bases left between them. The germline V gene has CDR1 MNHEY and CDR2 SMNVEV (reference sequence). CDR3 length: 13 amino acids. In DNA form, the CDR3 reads TGTGCCAGCAGTTCCCCCTTCACAGATACGCAGTATTTT. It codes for CASSSPFTDTQYF.

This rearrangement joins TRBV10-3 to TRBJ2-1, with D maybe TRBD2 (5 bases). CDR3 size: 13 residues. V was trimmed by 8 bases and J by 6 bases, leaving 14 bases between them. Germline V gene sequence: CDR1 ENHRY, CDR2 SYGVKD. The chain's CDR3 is CAIGGRQTNEQFF. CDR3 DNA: TGTGCCATCGGCGGGCGGCAGACCAATGAGCAGTTCTTC.